Described below is a single T cell receptor (beta chain) sequence and its context. Trimming pared 5 bases from V and 4 bases from J, leaving 5 bases between. Germline values: CDR1 MNHEY, CDR2 SMNVEV (reference sequence). CDR3 length: 11 residues. The entry originates in a study of a mutant IDH1 vaccine in newly diagnosed glioma. Study information: Of treated patients, approximately 60% were men and approximately 40% women, averaging about 40 years.

TCRdb's copy holds only in-frame clones and misses some; the assay was immunoSEQ multiplex PCR. Of approximately 36,000 clones detected, more than 90% appear once; the ten largest clones hold more than 15%. The time point: baseline, week 1 (first vaccination visit). Indicated treatment: pre-vaccination baseline after standard-of-care therapy. This chain links TRBV27 with TRBJ1-1; D gene unclear. The specimen comprised PBMCs, sampled from a glioma patient treated with radiotherapy, temozolomide or both. The TCR sequence derives from a young man with glioma. The CDR3 sequence is CASSEGTEAFF. CDR3 sequence (DNA): TGTGCCAGCAGTGAGGGCACTGAAGCTTTCTTT.